This is a list of T cell receptor beta chains from one sample in a study of cytomegalovirus exposure and HLA in healthy donors. Generated by immunoSEQ multiplex PCR, the TCRdb table keeps only in-frame clones and is missing some. The repertoire holds some 130,000 clones, with about four fifths as singletons. The sequenced material came from PBMCs. Every receptor here comes from a man aged 25-40 years in good health. Both conserved end residues are part of each CDR3. The order of the fields is V gene, J gene, CDR3 length, clone size, D gene, CDR3 protein, CDR3 DNA. The D gene is left open where the match is weak. Not all rows give a size; the values are once, few, many and, for expanded clones, a class.

TRBV4-1	TRBJ1-1	15	.	TRBD1	CASSLNRGGFTEAFF	TGCGCCAGCAGCCTAAACAGGGGTGGGTTCACTGAAGCTTTCTTT
TRBV20-1	TRBJ2-7	10	.	.	CSAMDIEQYF	TGCAGTGCCATGGACATAGAGCAGTACTTC
TRBV7-6	TRBJ2-7	14	once	.	CASSPLGGAYEQYF	TGTGCCAGCAGCCCCCTCGGGGGAGCCTACGAGCAGTACTTC
TRBV7-9	TRBJ2-7	13	.	TRBD2	CASSLRDYHEQYF	TGTGCCAGCAGCCTACGGGACTACCACGAGCAGTACTTC
TRBV9	TRBJ1-2	16	.	TRBD1	CASSVGTPGQAYGYTF	TGTGCCAGCAGCGTAGGGACACCGGGACAGGCCTATGGCTACACCTTC
TRBV28	TRBJ2-5	13	.	.	CASSFDSQETQYF	TGTGCCAGCAGTTTCGACAGCCAAGAGACCCAGTACTTC
TRBV19	TRBJ2-1	13	few	TRBD1	CASSRDRGDEQFF	TGTGCCAGTAGTCGGGACAGGGGGGATGAGCAGTTCTTC
TRBV2	TRBJ2-1	15	.	TRBD2	CANTARGALGNEQFF	TGTGCCAACACCGCGCGGGGGGCCTTGGGGAATGAGCAGTTCTTC
TRBV7-9	TRBJ2-7	14	.	.	CASSLGGRVYEQYF	TGTGCCAGCAGCTTAGGCGGCAGAGTTTACGAGCAGTACTTC
TRBV30	TRBJ2-7	14	.	.	CAWTSRSKVYEQYF	TGTGCCTGGACTAGCAGGAGCAAGGTCTACGAGCAGTACTTC
TRBV6-1	TRBJ2-5	15	.	.	CASSEALGVEETQYF	TGTGCCAGCAGTGAAGCGCTAGGGGTTGAAGAGACCCAGTACTTC
TRBV6-5	TRBJ1-2	15	.	TRBD1	CASREGTGGNYGYTF	TGTGCCAGCAGAGAGGGGACAGGGGGTAACTATGGCTACACCTTC
TRBV9	TRBJ2-1	15	once	TRBD2	CVSSVGLAGGNEQFF	TGTGTCAGCAGCGTAGGACTAGCGGGAGGGAATGAGCAGTTCTTC
TRBV6-6	TRBJ2-7	15	.	.	CASSYFLGSSHEQYF	TGTGCCAGCAGTTACTTTTTGGGTAGCTCCCACGAGCAGTACTTC
TRBV5-1	TRBJ2-5	14	.	.	CASSSGQYQETQYF	TGCGCCAGCAGCTCCGGACAGTACCAAGAGACCCAGTACTTC
TRBV7-3	TRBJ1-3	13	few	.	CASSLVHGGTIYF	TGTGCCAGCAGCTTGGTCCACGGGGGCACCATATATTTT
TRBV9	TRBJ2-3	15	.	TRBD2	CASSVELAGADTQYF	TGTGCCAGCAGCGTAGAACTAGCGGGAGCAGATACGCAGTATTTT
TRBV28	TRBJ2-1	18	.	TRBD2	CASSVGLAGTNSYNEQFF	TGTGCCAGCAGTGTGGGACTAGCGGGAACCAACTCCTACAATGAGCAGTTCTTC
TRBV9	TRBJ2-1	19	few	TRBD2	CASSTPTSGRALSYNEQFF	TGTGCCAGCAGCACCCCGACTAGCGGGAGGGCCCTGTCCTACAATGAGCAGTTCTTC
TRBV4-3	TRBJ2-7	17	.	TRBD2	CASSQDRGVLGSYEQYF	TGCGCCAGCAGCCAAGATCGGGGGGTCCTTGGCTCCTACGAGCAGTACTTC
TRBV18	TRBJ1-5	13	.	TRBD1	CASSRDREQPQHF	TGTGCCAGCTCACGGGACAGGGAGCAGCCCCAGCATTTT
TRBV28	TRBJ1-2	13	.	TRBD1	CASSGTGLYGYTF	TGTGCCAGCAGTGGGACAGGCCTCTATGGCTACACCTTC
TRBV7-9	TRBJ1-4	11	.	.	CARQQDEKLFF	TGTGCCAGACAGCAAGATGAAAAACTGTTTTTT
TRBV13	TRBJ2-4	17	.	TRBD2	CASSPGLAGPSQNIQYF	TGTGCCAGCAGCCCAGGACTAGCGGGACCCTCCCAAAACATTCAGTACTTC
TRBV18	TRBJ2-5	13	.	.	CASSRTVQEFGYF	TGTGCCAGCTCGCGGACTGTACAAGAGTTCGGGTACTTC
TRBV7-6	TRBJ2-3	14	.	.	CASSLALGGDTQYF	TGTGCCAGCAGCTTAGCGTTGGGAGGAGATACGCAGTATTTT
TRBV4-2	TRBJ2-5	16	.	TRBD1	CASSQEGTGSGETQYF	TGTGCCAGCAGCCAAGAAGGGACAGGGTCGGGTGAGACCCAGTACTTC
TRBV5-1	TRBJ1-1	15	.	.	CASSLGSGLSTEAFF	TGCGCCAGCAGCTTGGGATCCGGGTTGAGCACTGAAGCTTTCTTT
TRBV9	TRBJ1-2	15	.	.	CASSVEGREGEGYTF	TGTGCCAGCAGCGTAGAGGGCAGGGAGGGAGAGGGCTACACCTTC